This T cell receptor beta chain came from a study of cytomegalovirus exposure and HLA in healthy donors. The study, taken as a whole, reports: When a later analysis was performed, an Asian-associated ancestry cluster reportedly had fewer N-insertions than the roughly 690-donor mean.

Remarks on this clone: Its specificity is not known.

Germline V gives CDR1 LGHNA, CDR2 YSLEER. CDR3 length: 15 amino acids. The V end lost 0 bases, the J end lost 0 bases, and 8 bases lay between the germline ends. The study ran its PCR with 60 Vbeta and 13 Jbeta primers. The assay was immunoSEQ multiplex PCR, and TCRdb's table has in-frame clones only and misses some. The sample yields about 130,000 clones, about 82% seen once. Sequencing was carried out using PBMCs. The clonotype comes from a man under 40 in good health and CMV-seronegative. The rearrangement uses TRBV4-3 and TRBJ1-1, with D unresolved. The chain's CDR3 is CASSQDYVLNTEAFF. The CDR3 region has the DNA TGCGCCAGCAGCCAAGATTATGTTTTGAACACTGAAGCTTTCTTT.